The sequence of this T cell receptor beta chain was determined in a study of T cell repertoires in cytomegalovirus infection. Study overall: Carrying CMV and the relevant HLA type showed in public TCR beta signatures. Study conclusions and caveats: Clonotypes of TCR beta that were HLA-C-restricted and CMV-specific dominated the ex vivo response. Accumulated public TCR beta family frequency recognized individuals carrying CMV together with the relevant HLA.

Comment on this clonotype: Its antigen is still unknown.

Via MiXCR, TCRdb re-called the reads, giving one row per CDR3 protein. Among approximately 100,000 distinct CDR3 sequences listed, about 22% were seen once. The V gene end was trimmed by 3 bases and the J gene end by 3 bases; junction bases not matched to a gene: 12. CDR3 length: 16 residues. Germline CDR1 and CDR2: DFQATT and SNEGSKA (reference sequence). The sequence derives from a human donor in good health (CMV status not recorded). Some clones in this sample may be carry-over from other donors' samples. This chain connects TRBV20-1 to TRBJ2-7; TRBD1 agrees at 9 bases. Specimen: CD8+ T cells from PBMCs. CDR3 DNA: TGCAGTGCTAGGTTCCCAGGGGGACAGGGAGACTACGAGCAGTACTTC. Its protein product is CSARFPGGQGDYEQYF.